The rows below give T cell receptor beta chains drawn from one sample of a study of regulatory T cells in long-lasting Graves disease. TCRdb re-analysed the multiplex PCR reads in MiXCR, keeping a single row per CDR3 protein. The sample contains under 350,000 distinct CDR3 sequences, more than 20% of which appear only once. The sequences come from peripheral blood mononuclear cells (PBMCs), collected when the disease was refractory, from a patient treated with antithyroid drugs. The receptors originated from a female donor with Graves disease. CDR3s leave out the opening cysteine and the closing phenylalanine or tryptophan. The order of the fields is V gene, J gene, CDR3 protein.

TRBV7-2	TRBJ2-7	ASSLSADSYEQY
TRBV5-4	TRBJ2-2	ASSPDSLVTGELF
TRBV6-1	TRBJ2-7	ASSPRLATALYEQY
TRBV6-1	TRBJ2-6	ASSPGRRSGANVLT
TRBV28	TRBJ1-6	ASSLGRDSPLH
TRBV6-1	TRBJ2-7	ASSELGRATYEQY
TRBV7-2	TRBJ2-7	ASSSDGLAGYYEQY
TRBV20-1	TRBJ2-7	SALRQTYEQY
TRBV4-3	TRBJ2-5	ASSQDWGEETQY
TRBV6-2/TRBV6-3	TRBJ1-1	ASSSHTPNTEAF
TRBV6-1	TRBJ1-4	ASSMDRDNNEKLF
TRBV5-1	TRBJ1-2	ASSLSENYGYT
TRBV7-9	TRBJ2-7	ASSLAGRLYEQY
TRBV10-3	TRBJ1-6	AISESGNTVSPLH
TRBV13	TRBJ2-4	ASSDRDRGRGAKNIQY
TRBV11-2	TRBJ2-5	ASSLESVVPGTQY
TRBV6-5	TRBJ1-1	ASSSDPEGWNTEAF
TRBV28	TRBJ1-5	ASTRGGLYNQPQH
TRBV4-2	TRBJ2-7	ASSKPGTGAAEQY
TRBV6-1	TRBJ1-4	ASQAAGSEKLF
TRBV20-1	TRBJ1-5	SASRRDINQPQH
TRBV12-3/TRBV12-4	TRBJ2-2	ASTLWGLAGASHGELF
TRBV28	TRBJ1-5	ASSFSRGMNQPQH
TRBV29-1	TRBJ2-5	SVEAEAQY
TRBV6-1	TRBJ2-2	ASSQTPGTGELF
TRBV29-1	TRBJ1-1	SVEKVTWGPNTEAF
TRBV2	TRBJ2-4	ASWALGHDIQY
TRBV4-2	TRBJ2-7	ASSQIGTRKY
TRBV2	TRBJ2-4	ASRGDRAKNIQY
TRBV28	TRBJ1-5	ASSLGGLQPQH
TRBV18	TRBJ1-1	ASSNRGVNTEAF
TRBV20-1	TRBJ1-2	SAPNMLNGYT
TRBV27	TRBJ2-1	ASSFGRDEQF
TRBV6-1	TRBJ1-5	ASSPRGYSNQPQH
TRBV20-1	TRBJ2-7	SAEEGTYEQY
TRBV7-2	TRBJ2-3	ASSLPTKYAIMYTQY
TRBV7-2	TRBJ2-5	ASSPTGAGETQY
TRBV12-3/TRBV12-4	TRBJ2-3	ASSTGEAKNTQY
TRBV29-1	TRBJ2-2	SAREAGTGELF
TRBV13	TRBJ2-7	ASSWGLAGGNEQY
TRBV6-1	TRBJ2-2	AGGTPNTGELF